Listed below are T cell receptor beta chains from one sample, sequenced in a study of T cell responses to AZD1222 COVID-19 vaccine. Repertoires were generated with immunoSEQ multiplex PCR, while TCRdb's copy carries only in-frame clones and drops some. The sample shows around 110,000 clones, almost 90% of them seen only once. The source material was peripheral blood, sampled on day 0 of AZD1222 vaccination. These receptors all stem from an adult in good health. CDR3s include the opening cysteine and the closing phenylalanine or tryptophan. The D gene is left open where the match is weak. Some rows have no size entry. The others give once, few or many, or a class for an expanded clone.

>TRBJ1-2|NA|TRBV7-3|NA
TGTGCCAGCAGCTTAACCGGACAAATATTGGGTGGCTACACCTTC
CASSLTGQILGGYTF
>TRBJ2-7|TRBD2|TRBV5-6|NA
TGTGCCAGCAGCCTGAGACGGACTAGCGGGAGCCACGAGCAGTACTTC
CASSLRRTSGSHEQYF
>TRBJ2-2|NA|TRBV6-4|NA
TGTGCCAGCAGAGAGCCACACTCGTTCAGGGGAGCCGGGGAGCTGTTTTTT
CASREPHSFRGAGELFF
>TRBJ2-1|TRBD2|TRBV19|NA
TGTGCCAGTACCAGAAGCGGGGCCTACAATGAGCAGTTCTTC
CASTRSGAYNEQFF
>TRBJ1-1|NA|TRBV19|NA
TGTGCCAGTAGTCCCTTCGATGGCAGGGCCACTGAAGCTTTCTTT
CASSPFDGRATEAFF
>TRBJ2-7|TRBD2|TRBV6-5|NA
TGTGCCAGCAGTCCGACTAGCGGGAGATTCTACGAGCAGTACTTC
CASSPTSGRFYEQYF
>TRBJ2-7|NA|TRBV19|NA
TGTGCCAGTAGTATAAATTCGGGGTTGGTCGCCTACGAGCAGTACTTC
CASSINSGLVAYEQYF
>TRBJ2-1|TRBD1|TRBV18|NA
TGTGCCAGCTCACCGAACCGGGACAGGGCGTTCTTC
CASSPNRDRAFF
>TRBJ1-1|NA|TRBV18|NA
TGTGCCAGCTCACCGCCAGGGTTTAACACTGAAGCTTTCTTT
CASSPPGFNTEAFF
>TRBJ1-3|NA|TRBV6-1|NA
TGTGCCAGCAGTGAGATGGGCGGGGTAGGGCGCGGAAACACCATATATTTT
CASSEMGGVGRGNTIYF
>TRBJ2-7|TRBD1|TRBV4-3|NA
TGCGCCAGCAGCCATGTTCCGGGACAGGGGAGTTACGAGCAGTACTTC
CASSHVPGQGSYEQYF
>TRBJ2-1|TRBD2|TRBV19|NA
TGTGCCAGTAGTCTAGCGGGGGGCTACAATGAGCAGTTCTTC
CASSLAGGYNEQFF
>TRBJ2-7|NA|TRBV23-1|NA
TGCGCCAGCAGTCAATCGAACTGGTCCGAGCAGTACTTC
CASSQSNWSEQYF
>TRBJ1-3|NA|TRBV29-1|once
TGCAGCGTCCGAGCGACAGGTGGAAACACCATATATTTT
CSVRATGGNTIYF
>TRBJ2-1|TRBD2|TRBV10-3|NA
TGTGCCATCGGAACTAGCGGGACCAACAATGAGCAGTTCTTC
CAIGTSGTNNEQFF
>TRBJ1-2|NA|TRBV9|NA
TGTGCCAGCAGCGTAGGGGGATTTTATGGCTACACCTTC
CASSVGGFYGYTF
>TRBJ2-1|TRBD2|TRBV5-4|few
TGTGCCAGCAGCTTGGAGGTAGCACTAGCGGGAGTGGATGAGCAGTTCTTC
CASSLEVALAGVDEQFF
>TRBJ1-3|TRBD1|TRBV9|NA
TGTGCCAGCAGCGTGCAGGGGGCCTTCTCTGGAAACACCATATATTTT
CASSVQGAFSGNTIYF
>TRBJ2-3|NA|TRBV27|NA
TGTGCCAGTTCCTTTTCTGGTGAAAATACGCAGTATTTT
CASSFSGENTQYF
>TRBJ1-2|NA|TRBV12-3/TRBV12-4|NA
TGTGCCAGCAGTTTAGGTTATGGCTACACCTTC
CASSLGYGYTF
>TRBJ2-1|NA|TRBV19|NA
TGTGCCAGTACCCTAGCGAGCGACTTGGGTGAGCAGTTCTTC
CASTLASDLGEQFF
>TRBJ2-5|NA|TRBV19|NA
TGTGCCAGTAGTATGAGAGGGGACCAAGAGACCCAGTACTTC
CASSMRGDQETQYF
>TRBJ2-2|TRBD2|TRBV6-2/TRBV6-3|few
TGTGCCAGCAGTTACGGGCGCGGGGGGGCGAGCACCGGGGAGCTGTTTTTT
CASSYGRGGASTGELFF
>TRBJ1-2|TRBD1|TRBV29-1|once
TGCAGCGTTGGGGACAGTAAAGGCTACACCTTC
CSVGDSKGYTF
>TRBJ2-2|NA|TRBV7-6|once
TGTGCCAGCAGCTTAGAAGGGGCCGGGGAGCTGTTTTTT
CASSLEGAGELFF
>TRBJ1-1|TRBD1|TRBV30|NA
TGTGCCTGGAATAAGGCAGGGGGCCGGATGAACACTGAAGCTTTCTTT
CAWNKAGGRMNTEAFF
>TRBJ1-4|NA|TRBV5-4|NA
TGTGCCAGCAGCTTGGCGGGACGGACGAATGAAAAACTGTTTTTT
CASSLAGRTNEKLFF
>TRBJ2-7|TRBD1|TRBV5-5|NA
TGTGCCAGCAGACCCGGGACAGAGACCTACGAGCAGTACTTC
CASRPGTETYEQYF
>TRBJ1-5|NA|TRBV6-5|NA
TGTGCCAGCAGTTACTCGTCCTATAGCAATCAGCCCCAGCATTTT
CASSYSSYSNQPQHF
>TRBJ1-6|NA|TRBV18|NA
TGTGCCAGCTCACCACAGCGGGAAAATAATTCACCCCTCCACTTT
CASSPQRENNSPLHF
>TRBJ1-5|TRBD1|TRBV12-3/TRBV12-4|NA
TGTGCCATCCGGACAGGGGGGGATCAGCCCCAGCATTTT
CAIRTGGDQPQHF
>TRBJ2-2|NA|TRBV24-1|once
TGTGCCACCAGTGATTTCCCCGGGGGCGGTACCGGGGAGCTGTTTTTT
CATSDFPGGGTGELFF
>TRBJ1-5|NA|TRBV5-6|NA
TGTGCCAGCAGCTTGTATACAGGGAACAATCAGCCCCAGCATTTT
CASSLYTGNNQPQHF
>TRBJ2-1|TRBD1|TRBV7-9|NA
TGTGCCAGCAGCTTAGCACAGGGGGCCTACAATGAGCAGTTCTTC
CASSLAQGAYNEQFF
>TRBJ1-1|TRBD1|TRBV5-6|NA
TGTGCCAGCAGCTTGGCCTCGGTCGTGTGGCAGGGGGCAAACGAAGCTTTCTTT
CASSLASVVWQGANEAFF
>TRBJ1-1|NA|TRBV6-5|NA
TGTGCCAGCAGTTACTCCTACAGGAACACTGAAGCTTTCTTT
CASSYSYRNTEAFF
>TRBJ1-2|NA|TRBV7-9|NA
TGTGCCAGCAGCTTATTGGGCGGCGGGAGGAATGGCTACACCTTC
CASSLLGGGRNGYTF
>TRBJ1-4|NA|TRBV7-2|once
TGTGCCAGCAGCTTGGGGGGCCGCGGGGATGAAAAACTGTTTTTT
CASSLGGRGDEKLFF
>TRBJ1-3|NA|TRBV5-4|once
TGTGCCAGCAGCTCCGGCGGATCCTCTGGAAACACCATATATTTT
CASSSGGSSGNTIYF
>TRBJ2-1|NA|TRBV11-3|NA
TGTGCCAGCAGCTTTAGCGTTTTCGGCCGAGAATACAATGAGCAGTTCTTC
CASSFSVFGREYNEQFF
>TRBJ2-7|TRBD2|TRBV4-2|NA
TGTGCCAGCAGCCAAGGTTCTAGCGGGGGGTACGAGCAGTACTTC
CASSQGSSGGYEQYF
>TRBJ1-2|NA|TRBV28|NA
TGTGCCAGCACCCGAATACAGGGTGCAGACTATGGCTACACCTTC
CASTRIQGADYGYTF
>TRBJ1-2|TRBD1|TRBV24-1|NA
TGTGCCACCAGTGATTGGACAGGGGGCTATGGCTACACCTTC
CATSDWTGGYGYTF
>TRBJ1-3|NA|TRBV5-1|NA
TGCGCCAGCACCCTGGACAGCAATTCTGGAAACACCATATATTTT
CASTLDSNSGNTIYF
>TRBJ1-5|NA|TRBV27|NA
TGTGCCAGCAGTTCGGCCAGAAATCAGCCCCAGCATTTT
CASSSARNQPQHF